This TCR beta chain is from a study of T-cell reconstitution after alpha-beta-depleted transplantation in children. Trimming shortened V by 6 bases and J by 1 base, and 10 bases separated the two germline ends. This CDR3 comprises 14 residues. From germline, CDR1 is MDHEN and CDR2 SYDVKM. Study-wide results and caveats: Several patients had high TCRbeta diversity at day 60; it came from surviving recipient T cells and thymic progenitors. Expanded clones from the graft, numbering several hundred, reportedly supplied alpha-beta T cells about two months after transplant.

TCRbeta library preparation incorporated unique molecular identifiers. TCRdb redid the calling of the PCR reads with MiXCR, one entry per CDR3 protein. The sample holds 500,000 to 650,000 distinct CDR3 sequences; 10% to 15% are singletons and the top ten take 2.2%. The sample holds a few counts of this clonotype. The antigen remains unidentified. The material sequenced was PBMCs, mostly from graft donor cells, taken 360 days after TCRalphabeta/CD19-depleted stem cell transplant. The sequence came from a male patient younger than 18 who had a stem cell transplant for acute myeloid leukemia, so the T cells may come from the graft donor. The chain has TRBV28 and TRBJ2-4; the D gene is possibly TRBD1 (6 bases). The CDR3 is CASSPQGAKNIQYF. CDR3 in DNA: TGTGCCAGCAGCCCCCAGGGGGCCAAAAACATTCAGTACTTC. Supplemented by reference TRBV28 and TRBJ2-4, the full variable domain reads DVKVTQSSRYLVKRTGEKVFLECVQDMDHENMFWYRQDPGLGLRLIYFSYDVKMKEKGDIPEGYSVSREKKERFSLILESASTNQTSMYLCASSPQGAKNIQYFGAGTRLSVL.